A selection of T cell receptor beta chains follows, all from one sample in a study of T-cell memory formation after mild COVID-19. TCRdb recomputed calls from the 5' RACE reads with MiXCR, one row per CDR3 protein. The top ten hold 1.4% of the sample, which has 40,000 to 60,000 distinct CDR3 sequences, 5.5% to 7.5% seen once. What was sequenced was PBMCs or a T cell subset sorted from them (not recorded which). These receptors were obtained from a young man who had mild COVID-19 (a few samples of this study predate the infection). Cell type and time point are not known. The CDR3 runs from the conserved cysteine through the conserved F or W. The D gene is left open where the match is weak. Some rows have no size entry. The others give once, few or many, or a class for an expanded clone.

j_gene	abundance	v_gene	d_gene	CDR3nt	CDR3aa
TRBJ2-3	-	TRBV7-2	-	TGTGCCAGCAGCCCTGGGGCTAGGGGTACAGATACGCAGTATTTT	CASSPGARGTDTQYF
TRBJ2-7	-	TRBV25-1	-	TGTGCCAGCAGTGTAACAGGCACCTACGAGCAGTACTTC	CASSVTGTYEQYF
TRBJ2-5	-	TRBV5-1	-	TGCGCCAGCAGCGAAAGAGGAGAGACCCAGTACTTC	CASSERGETQYF
TRBJ1-1	many	TRBV20-1	-	TGCAGTGCCAGTCGGGGGGAGAGCACTGAAGCTTTCTTT	CSASRGESTEAFF
TRBJ2-2	many	TRBV4-3	TRBD1	TGCGCCAGCAGCCAGGGACAGAAGAACACCGGGGAGCTGTTTTTT	CASSQGQKNTGELFF
TRBJ2-5	-	TRBV6-6	-	TGTGCCAGCAGTTACCCTCAAAGGAGGGGGGAGACCCAGTACTTC	CASSYPQRRGETQYF
TRBJ2-1	-	TRBV7-3	-	TGTGCCAGCAGCTTAACGGCAGGGGATGAGCAGTTCTTC	CASSLTAGDEQFF
TRBJ1-1	few	TRBV18	TRBD1	TGTGCCAGCTCACCACAGACGGGACAGGGGGCGGGCACTGAAGCTTTCTTT	CASSPQTGQGAGTEAFF
TRBJ1-2	once	TRBV27	TRBD1	TGTGCCAGCAGTTTTGGACAGGCGAACTATGGCTACACCTTC	CASSFGQANYGYTF
TRBJ2-1	many	TRBV4-3	TRBD2	TGCGCCAGCAGCCAAGATGGTAGCGGGGGGGCATCAGAGCAGTTCTTC	CASSQDGSGGASEQFF
TRBJ2-1	-	TRBV3-1	-	TGTGCCAGCAGGCAGAGAGACCGAAACAATGAGCAGTTCTTC	CASRQRDRNNEQFF
TRBJ1-2	many	TRBV11-1	-	TGTGCCAGCAGCTTCACAACTAACTATGGCTACACCTTC	CASSFTTNYGYTF
TRBJ1-3	-	TRBV6-5	-	TGTGCCAGCAGTTACTCCTATGGAAACACCATATATTTT	CASSYSYGNTIYF
TRBJ1-2	few	TRBV7-9	-	TGTGCCAGCAGCCAGACAGAGATCTATGGCTACACCTTC	CASSQTEIYGYTF
TRBJ2-2	few	TRBV20-1	-	TGCAGTGCTTTGGGGGGGACAGGGAACACCGGGGAGCTGTTTTTT	CSALGGTGNTGELFF
TRBJ2-3	few	TRBV4-2	TRBD1	TGTGCCAGCAGCCAAGAAGGGGGCAGGGGGTATCCAGATACGCAGTATTTT	CASSQEGGRGYPDTQYF
TRBJ2-3	-	TRBV15	TRBD2	TGTGCCACCAGCAGAGAGGTAGAGCGGGGGGGCCAAGATACGCAGTATTTT	CATSREVERGGQDTQYF
TRBJ2-3	many	TRBV20-1	TRBD2	TGCAGTGCTCATTCTGCGGGGGGAGGAACAGATACGCAGTATTTT	CSAHSAGGGTDTQYF
TRBJ2-3	-	TRBV6-6	-	TGTGCCAGCAGTTACTGGCTGGCAGATACGCAGTATTTT	CASSYWLADTQYF
TRBJ1-6	once	TRBV19	-	TGTGCCAGTAGCCCTGGAGTGGTGAGGTCAAATTCACCCCTCCACTTT	CASSPGVVRSNSPLHF
TRBJ2-3	many	TRBV5-1	TRBD1	TGCGCTACCTCGGGACAGGGCGCAGATACGCAGTATTTT	CATSGQGADTQYF
TRBJ1-5	many	TRBV6-2/TRBV6-3	-	TGTGCCAGCAGTCAGATACACGGGGCGAGCAATCAGCCCCAGCATTTT	CASSQIHGASNQPQHF
TRBJ1-1	few	TRBV7-9	-	TGTGCCAGCAGCCTACCATTCACTGAAGCTTTCTTT	CASSLPFTEAFF
TRBJ2-5	few	TRBV4-1	-	TGCGCCAGCAGCCAAGTACGTCTTCAAGAGACCCAGTACTTC	CASSQVRLQETQYF
TRBJ2-5	-	TRBV29-1	-	TGCAGCGTTGTCTTGGCCGGAGGGCAAGAGACCCAGTACTTC	CSVVLAGGQETQYF
TRBJ2-3	many	TRBV4-1	TRBD2	TGCGCCAGCAGCCAGCGGGGGGAGAGGAAAGATACGCAGTATTTT	CASSQRGERKDTQYF
TRBJ2-5	many	TRBV4-1	-	TGCGCCAGCAGCCGAGTCTGGGGGGTTCGAGGGACCCAGTACTTC	CASSRVWGVRGTQYF
TRBJ2-3	-	TRBV14	-	TGTGCCAGCAGCCAAGGAGGGGCGGGAACTCAGTATTTT	CASSQGGAGTQYF
TRBJ2-3	many	TRBV4-3	-	TGCGCCAGCAGCCAACAAGTGGGAGGTACCCGCGGAACGCAGTATTTT	CASSQQVGGTRGTQYF
TRBJ1-2	-	TRBV12-2	-	TGTGCAAGTCGCCCCAGTGGGTGCGGCTACACCTTC	CASRPSGCGYTF
TRBJ2-7	few	TRBV5-1	-	TGCGCCAGCAGCCGGCAGGGGTCCTCCTACGAGCAGTACTTC	CASSRQGSSYEQYF
TRBJ1-1	few	TRBV5-1	-	TGCGCCAGCAGCTTGGCCCTGGGGGGCAACACTGAAGCTTTCTTT	CASSLALGGNTEAFF
TRBJ2-3	-	TRBV2	TRBD2	TGTGCCAGCAGCCGTAGCGGGGAGGCGCAGTATTTT	CASSRSGEAQYF
TRBJ2-1	many	TRBV20-1	-	TGCAGTGCTCGAAGAGCGGATGAGCAGTTCTTC	CSARRADEQFF
TRBJ1-4	few	TRBV5-1	-	TGCGCCAGCAGCTTTAGGGCAGAGTCTAATGAAAAACTGTTTTTT	CASSFRAESNEKLFF
TRBJ2-6	-	TRBV5-1	-	TGCGCCAGCAGCTTGGAGTTTGCCGGAACTGGGGCCAACGTCCTGACTTTC	CASSLEFAGTGANVLTF
TRBJ2-3	many	TRBV4-1	-	TGCGCCAGCAGCGCCCCGGGTGGTCCAGATACGCAGTATTTT	CASSAPGGPDTQYF
TRBJ2-3	few	TRBV4-2	-	TGTGCCAGCAGCCAAGTCCGACTTAGAGGCACAGATACGCAGTATTTT	CASSQVRLRGTDTQYF
TRBJ2-2	many	TRBV6-5	TRBD1	TGTGCCAGCAGTTACTACCCCCAGGGGGTCGACACCGGGGAGCTGTTTTTT	CASSYYPQGVDTGELFF
TRBJ1-1	-	TRBV12-3/TRBV12-4	-	TGTGCCAGCAGTTCGACAGTCTTGAACACTGAAGCTTTCTTT	CASSSTVLNTEAFF
TRBJ1-2	-	TRBV2	-	TGTGCCAGCAGTGAAGCGCTCCGGGACGCTCGGGGCTACACCTTC	CASSEALRDARGYTF
TRBJ2-1	many	TRBV4-3	-	TGCGCCAGCAGCCGACAGGGGAGGGACAATGAGCAGTTCTTC	CASSRQGRDNEQFF
TRBJ1-3	-	TRBV29-1	TRBD1	TGCAGCGTCCTACAGGGGGTAGGAAACACCATATATTTT	CSVLQGVGNTIYF
TRBJ2-7	-	TRBV12-3/TRBV12-4	TRBD2	TGTGCCAGCAGTTGGACTAGCGGGAGCTCCTACGAGCAGTACTTC	CASSWTSGSSYEQYF
TRBJ2-5	many	TRBV9	-	TGTGCCAGCAGCGTGACAGGACATCTCCAAGAGACCCAGTACTTC	CASSVTGHLQETQYF
TRBJ1-5	few	TRBV4-1	-	TGCGCCAGCAGCGCTCGGGGGGTTTTCAATCAGCCCCAGCATTTT	CASSARGVFNQPQHF
TRBJ2-5	many	TRBV5-4	-	TGTGCCAGCAGCTCTGGACAGACACAAGAGACCCAGTACTTC	CASSSGQTQETQYF
TRBJ2-1	few	TRBV20-1	-	TGCAGTGCATCCCCCCGGGGGGCGTACAATGAGCAGTTCTTC	CSASPRGAYNEQFF
TRBJ2-5	-	TRBV6-2/TRBV6-3	-	TGTGCCACCGGTGACAGCCCAACAACCCAGTACTTC	CATGDSPTTQYF
TRBJ2-5	many	TRBV4-3	-	TGCGCCAGCAGCCAAGCGACAGAAGAGACCCAGTACTTC	CASSQATEETQYF
TRBJ2-5	few	TRBV27	TRBD2	TGTGCCAGCAGTTCCCAGCGGGGGGGGAGAGAGACCCAGTACTTC	CASSSQRGGRETQYF